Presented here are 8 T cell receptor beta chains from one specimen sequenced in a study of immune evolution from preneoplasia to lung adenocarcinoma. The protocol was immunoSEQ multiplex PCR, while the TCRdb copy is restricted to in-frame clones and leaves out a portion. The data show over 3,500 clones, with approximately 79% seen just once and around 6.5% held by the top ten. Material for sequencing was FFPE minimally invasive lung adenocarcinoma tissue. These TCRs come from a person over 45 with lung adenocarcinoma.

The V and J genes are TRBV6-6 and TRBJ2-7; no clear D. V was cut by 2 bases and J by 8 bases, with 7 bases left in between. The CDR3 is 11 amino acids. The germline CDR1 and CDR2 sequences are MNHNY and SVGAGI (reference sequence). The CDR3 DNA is TGTGCCAGCAGTTACGATTACCAGCAGTACTTC. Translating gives CASSYDYQQYF.

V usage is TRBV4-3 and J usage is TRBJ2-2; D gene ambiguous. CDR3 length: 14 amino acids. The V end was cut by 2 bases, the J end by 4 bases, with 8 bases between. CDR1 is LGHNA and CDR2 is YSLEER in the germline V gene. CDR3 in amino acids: CASSQKAATGELFF. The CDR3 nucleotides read TGCGCCAGCAGCCAAAAAGCAGCCACCGGGGAGCTGTTTTTT.

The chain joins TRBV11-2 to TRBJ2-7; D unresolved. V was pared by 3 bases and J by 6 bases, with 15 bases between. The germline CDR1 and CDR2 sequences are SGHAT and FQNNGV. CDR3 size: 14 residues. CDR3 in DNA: TGTGCCAGCAGCTTTGTATATGGAGTTGGCGAGCAGTACTTC. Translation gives CASSFVYGVGEQYF.

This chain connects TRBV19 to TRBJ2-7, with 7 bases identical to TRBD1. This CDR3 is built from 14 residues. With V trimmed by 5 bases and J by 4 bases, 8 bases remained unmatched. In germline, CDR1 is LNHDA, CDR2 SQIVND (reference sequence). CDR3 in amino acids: CASSLGGAGYEQYF. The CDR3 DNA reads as TGTGCCAGTAGTTTAGGGGGCGCTGGGTACGAGCAGTACTTC.

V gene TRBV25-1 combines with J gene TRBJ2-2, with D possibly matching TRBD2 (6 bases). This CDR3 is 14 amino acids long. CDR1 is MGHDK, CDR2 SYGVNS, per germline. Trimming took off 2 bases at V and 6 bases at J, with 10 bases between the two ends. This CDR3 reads CASSEQGEAGELFF. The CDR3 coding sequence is TGTGCCAGCAGTGAACAAGGGGAGGCCGGGGAGCTGTTTTTT.

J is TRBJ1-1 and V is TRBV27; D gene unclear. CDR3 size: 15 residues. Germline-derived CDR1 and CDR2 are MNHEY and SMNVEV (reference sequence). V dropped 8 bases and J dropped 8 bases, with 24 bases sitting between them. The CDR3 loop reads CASARTNSLTAEAFF. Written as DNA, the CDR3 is TGTGCCAGCGCTCGGACGAATAGCCTAACAGCGGAAGCTTTCTTT.

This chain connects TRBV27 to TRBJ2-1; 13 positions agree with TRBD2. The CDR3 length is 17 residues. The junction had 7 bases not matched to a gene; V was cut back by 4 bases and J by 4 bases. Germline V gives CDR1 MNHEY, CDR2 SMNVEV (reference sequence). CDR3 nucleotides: TGTGCCAGCAGTTCCCCCACTAGCGGGGGGGCTTACAATGAGCAGTTCTTC. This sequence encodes CASSSPTSGGAYNEQFF.

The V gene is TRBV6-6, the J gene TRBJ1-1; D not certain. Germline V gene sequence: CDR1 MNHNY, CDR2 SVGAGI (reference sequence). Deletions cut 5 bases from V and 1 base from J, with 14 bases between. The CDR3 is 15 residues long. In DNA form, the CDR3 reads TGTGCCAGCAGTCTGGCGGGCGCGGGGAACACTGAAGCTTTCTTT. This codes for CASSLAGAGNTEAFF.